A single sample is the source of the 30 T cell receptor beta chains below, sequenced in a study of CD8 T cells in Susac syndrome. When the RNA was reverse transcribed, random hexamers were used with an input of roughly 0.45 to 1 ug. TCRdb re-analysed the immunoSEQ multiplex PCR reads in MiXCR, keeping a single row per CDR3 protein. This table holds 50,000 to 55,000 distinct CDR3 sequences, 95% found once. The specimen sequenced was CD8+ T cells from PBMCs. The receptor source for this set is a human donor with Susac syndrome.

This chain uses TRBV3-1 with TRBJ1-3; D gene ambiguous. The V end was cut by 2 bases, the J end by 6 bases, with 2 bases between. This CDR3 has 11 residues. Germline loops: CDR1 LGHDT, CDR2 YNNKEL (reference sequence). DNA for the CDR3: TGTGCCAGCAGCCAAACAAACACCATATATTTT. Amino acid sequence: CASSQTNTIYF.

The rearrangement joins TRBV4-1 to TRBJ1-4; D is unresolved. Per germline, CDR1 MGHRA and CDR2 YSYEKL. The CDR3 sequence is 16 residues long. V lost 4 bases and J lost 3, with 15 bases in between. The chain's CDR3 is CASSPPSAGANEKLFF. The CDR3 DNA is TGCGCCAGCAGCCCACCCTCGGCTGGGGCTAATGAAAAACTGTTTTTT.

The chain recombines TRBV2 with TRBJ1-2; D perhaps matches TRBD1 (5 bases). The CDR3 has 11 residues. With 6 bases removed from V and 7 bases from J, the gap between germline ends came to 9 bases. The germline CDR1 and CDR2 sequences are SNHLY and FYNNEI. The CDR3 here is CASSGTGGYTF. As DNA, the CDR3 is TGTGCCAGCAGCGGGACTGGTGGCTACACCTTC.

The chain carries TRBV4-1 and TRBJ2-4; TRBD1 aligns across 8 bases. Per the germline V gene, CDR1 is MGHRA and CDR2 is YSYEKL. The V segment lost 3 bases and the J segment 6 bases; nucleotides outside the gene matches: 4. The CDR3 sequence is 14 residues long. The CDR3 region has the DNA TGCGCCAGCAGCCACTCAGACAGGGGAAACATTCAGTACTTC. Translating gives CASSHSDRGNIQYF.

The CDR3 DNA follows: TGTGCCAGCAGCGCCCCGAACCGGGACAAAGAAGCTTTCTTT. Translating it yields CASSAPNRDKEAFF. The chain links TRBV9 to TRBJ1-1; possibly TRBD1 for D (6 bases). V gave up 3 bases and J gave up 8 bases, with 17 bases separating them. Per the germline V gene, CDR1 is SGDLS and CDR2 is YYNGEE. The CDR3 is 14 amino acids.

The chain couples TRBV12-3 or TRBV12-4 to TRBJ2-3; D is possibly TRBD1 or TRBD2 (5 bases each). The germline V and J ends were trimmed by 7 bases and 2 bases, with 25 bases remaining between them. This CDR3 has 18 amino acids. CDR3 nucleotides: TGTGCCAGCACCTTTTGGGGGAGAGGGGTGTTATTCACAGATACGCAGTATTTT. This gives the protein CASTFWGRGVLFTDTQYF.

The chain joins TRBV30 to TRBJ2-3; the D gene is possibly TRBD2 (6 bases). The germline CDR1 and CDR2 sequences are GTSNPN and SVGIG (reference sequence). Trimming removed 2 bases from V and 2 bases from J, with 11 bases in between. There are 14 residues in the CDR3. The CDR3, as DNA: TGTGCCTGGAGTAACCTAGCGACCACAGATACGCAGTATTTT. Its protein product is CAWSNLATTDTQYF. Combining the CDR3 with reference TRBV30 and TRBJ2-3 gives the whole variable domain SQTIHQWPATLVQPVGSPLSLECTVEGTSNPNLYWYRQAAGRGLQLLFYSVGIGQISSEVPQNLSASRPQDRQFILSSKKLLLSDSGFYLCAWSNLATTDTQYFGPGTRLTVL.

The chain has TRBV18 and TRBJ2-7, with a tentative D call TRBD1 (7 bases). The CDR3 has 15 amino acids. The germline V gene encodes CDR1 KGHSH and CDR2 LQKENI. V lost 8 bases and J lost 2, with 19 bases in between. The CDR3 bases are TGTGCCAGCCGACGGACGGGCAGGGGGGCCTACGAGCAGTACTTC. This translates into CASRRTGRGAYEQYF. The full variable domain, completed using reference TRBV18 and TRBJ2-7, is NAGVMQNPRHLVRRRGQEARLRCSPMKGHSHVYWYRQLPEEGLKFMVYLQKENIIDESGMPKERFSAEFPKEGPSILRIQQVVRGDSAAYFCASRRTGRGAYEQYFGPGTRLTVT.

The rearrangement joins TRBV27 to TRBJ1-5; no reliable D call. This CDR3 region has 13 residues. From germline, CDR1 is MNHEY and CDR2 SMNVEV (reference sequence). V was trimmed by 2 bases and J by 3 bases, leaving 5 bases between them. The CDR3 reads CASSLGLNQPQHF. CDR3 bases: TGTGCCAGCAGTTTAGGGCTCAATCAGCCCCAGCATTTT.

The chain carries TRBV30 and TRBJ1-2; D uncertain. Trimming stripped 1 base from V and 3 bases from J, with 12 bases between. CDR1 is GTSNPN and CDR2 is SVGIG in the germline V gene (reference sequence). This CDR3 region has 14 residues. The CDR3 spells CAWSDLVGYYGYTF. The CDR3 DNA reads TGTGCCTGGAGTGATCTGGTAGGGTACTATGGCTACACCTTC.

The chain joins TRBV15 to TRBJ1-5, with D possibly TRBD1 on 5 matching bases. The V end was cut by 3 bases, the J end by 2 bases, with 8 bases between. The CDR3 is 14 residues long. From germline, CDR1 is LNHNV and CDR2 YYDKDF (reference sequence). CDR3 nucleotides: TGTGCCACCAGCAGGAGGGGAGGCAATCAGCCCCAGCATTTT. It specifies CATSRRGGNQPQHF. The full variable domain, its missing parts supplied by reference TRBV15 and TRBJ1-5, is DAMVIQNPRYQVTQFGKPVTLSCSQTLNHNVMYWYQQKSSQAPKLLFHYYDKDFNNEADTPDNFQSRRPNTSFCFLDIRSPGLGDTAMYLCATSRRGGNQPQHFGDGTRLSIL.

The V call is TRBV14, the J call TRBJ1-2; possibly TRBD1 for D (6 bases). CDR1 is SGHDN, CDR2 FVKESK, per germline. Trimming left V 2 bases short and J 4 bases short, with 8 bases between. This CDR3 is built from 13 residues. CDR3: CASSQTGSYGYTF. DNA of the CDR3: TGTGCCAGCAGCCAAACAGGGAGCTATGGCTACACCTTC.

This clonotype occurred once. This rearrangement joins TRBV7-9 to TRBJ1-1; D remains unclear. The CDR3 is made up of 12 amino acids. The ends were cut back, 3 bases at V and 6 bases at J, with 8 bases in the middle. Germline V gives CDR1 SEHNR, CDR2 FQNEAQ (reference sequence). This CDR3 reads CASSFQSPEAFF. The CDR3 DNA reads as TGTGCCAGCAGCTTTCAGAGCCCTGAAGCTTTCTTT.

The chain is built from TRBV12-3 or TRBV12-4 and TRBJ2-4; D may be TRBD2 (6 bases). V dropped 3 bases and J dropped 0 bases, with 12 bases sitting between them. The CDR3 consists of 16 residues. The CDR3: CASSFGGALAKNIQYF. DNA of the CDR3: TGTGCCAGCAGTTTTGGAGGGGCACTAGCCAAAAACATTCAGTACTTC.

The rearrangement joins TRBV4-3 to TRBJ2-1; D may correspond to TRBD1 or TRBD2 (5 bases each). The V gene's germline CDR1 is LGHNA and CDR2 YSLEER. Trimming stripped 8 bases from V and 0 bases from J, with 14 bases between. The CDR3 consists of 15 residues. The CDR3 DNA reads TGCGCCAGCTCGACGGGGACCGACTCCTACAATGAGCAGTTCTTC. Amino acid sequence: CASSTGTDSYNEQFF.

The chain has TRBV21-1 and TRBJ2-7; TRBD1, the table's D call, was not compared with the DNA. TRBV21-1 is shown as a pseudogene. The CDR3 extends over 17 amino acids. The DNA of the CDR3 is TGTGCCAGCAGCACAAGGATAGACAGGGGGCGCGTCCACGAGCAGTACTTC. Translating it yields CASSTRIDRGRVHEQYF.

The chain has TRBV5-4 and TRBJ2-4; D unresolved. CDR3 length equals 12 residues. The germline gives CDR1 SGHNT, CDR2 YYREEE (reference sequence). Trimming stripped 4 bases from V and 8 bases from J, with 10 bases between. The CDR3 DNA reads TGTGCCAGCAGCCCCCAGAAGGACATTCAGTACTTC. Translated: CASSPQKDIQYF. The complete variable domain, with remaining parts taken from reference TRBV5-4 and TRBJ2-4, reads ETGVTQSPTHLIKTRGQQVTLRCSSQSGHNTVSWYQQALGQGPQFIFQYYREEENGRGNFPPRFSGLQFPNYSSELNVNALELDDSALYLCASSPQKDIQYFGAGTRLSVL.

This sequence joins TRBV7-2 and TRBJ2-1; no clear D. Deletions cut 0 bases from V and 7 bases from J, with 13 bases between. CDR1 SGHTA and CDR2 FQGNSA come from the germline V gene. There are 15 residues in the CDR3. The CDR3 spells CASSLALQWPNEQFF. DNA of the CDR3: TGTGCCAGCAGCTTAGCGCTACAGTGGCCAAATGAGCAGTTCTTC.

The J gene is TRBJ2-1, the V gene TRBV20-1; D gene unclear. The CDR3 sequence is 14 residues long. Per the germline V gene, CDR1 is DFQATT and CDR2 is SNEGSKA (reference sequence). Deletions cut 6 bases from V and 1 base from J, with 13 bases between. The DNA of the CDR3 is TGCAGTGCCCCCGACCAGGAATCCTACAATGAGCAGTTCTTC. Its protein product is CSAPDQESYNEQFF.

The CDR3 DNA follows: TGTGCCAGCAGTAAACTAGCGGGGGTTTTCGAGACCCAGTACTTC. Its translation: CASSKLAGVFETQYF. The V and J genes are TRBV12-3 or TRBV12-4 and TRBJ2-5, with 11 bases matching TRBD2. Trimming removed 5 bases from V and 5 bases from J; junction bases left unmatched: 7. The CDR3 length is 15 residues.

The chain carries TRBV7-4 and TRBJ2-1; 8 bases align to TRBD2. The V gene end was trimmed by 5 bases and the J gene end by 0 bases; junction bases not matched to a gene: 6. The CDR3 length is 16 residues. Germline CDR1 and CDR2: SGHVT and SQSDAQ. The chain's CDR3 is CASSAVAGSSYNEQFF. The CDR3 DNA reads as TGTGCCAGCAGCGCCGTAGCGGGGAGCTCCTACAATGAGCAGTTCTTC.

This clonotype was counted only a few times. The chain joins TRBV28 to TRBJ2-1; 8 positions agree with TRBD2. Germline trimming cut 6 bases from V and 7 bases from J; bases unmatched to any gene: 2. Looked up from germline, CDR1 is MDHEN and CDR2 is SYDVKM. The CDR3 extends over 12 amino acids. The CDR3 spells CASRLAGNEQFF. In nucleotides, the CDR3 is TGTGCCAGCAGGTTAGCGGGAAATGAGCAGTTCTTC.

V and J are TRBV2 and TRBJ2-7; 7 positions agree with TRBD2. This CDR3 contains 15 residues. V lost 4 bases and J lost 0; bases outside the gene matches: 6. The germline CDR1 and CDR2 sequences are SNHLY and FYNNEI. CDR3 sequence: CASSGRREDSYEQYF. As DNA, the CDR3 is TGTGCCAGCAGTGGGAGACGGGAGGACTCCTACGAGCAGTACTTC.

The chain is built from TRBV30 and TRBJ2-7; 7 positions agree with TRBD1. Germline V gives CDR1 GTSNPN, CDR2 SVGIG (reference sequence). The junction had 8 bases not matched to a gene; V was cut back by 3 bases and J by 3 bases. The CDR3 consists of 14 residues. The CDR3: CAWSQGQQIYEQYF. CDR3 nucleotides: TGTGCCTGGAGCCAGGGACAGCAAATCTACGAGCAGTACTTC.

The V gene is TRBV30, the J gene TRBJ1-1; 10 nucleotides line up with TRBD1. Germline V gene lookup returns CDR1 GTSNPN and CDR2 SVGIG (reference sequence). With V trimmed by 5 bases and J by 5 bases, 2 bases remained unmatched. This CDR3 spans 12 amino acids. In DNA, the CDR3 is TGTGCCTGGTGGACAGGGGGGACTGAAGCTTTCTTT. It is translated as CAWWTGGTEAFF.

This chain links TRBV9 with TRBJ1-3; D gene unclear. Germline V gives CDR1 SGDLS, CDR2 YYNGEE. The CDR3 covers 15 residues. Trimming removed 0 bases at V and 2 bases at J, with 9 bases between. For the CDR3, the DNA is TGTGCCAGCAGCGTAGATGGGAGACCTGGAAACACCATATATTTT. It encodes CASSVDGRPGNTIYF.

The V call is TRBV14, the J call TRBJ2-7; a possible D gene is TRBD2 (5 bases). The germline V gene has CDR1 SGHDN and CDR2 FVKESK. CDR3 length: 16 amino acids. Trimming removed 4 bases from V and 0 bases from J, with 16 bases in between. CDR3 coding DNA: TGTGCCAGCAGCCGACGGGGAGTGGTAAGCTCCTACGAGCAGTACTTC. Residues: CASSRRGVVSSYEQYF.

CDR3 coding DNA: TGTGCCAGCAGCGGGATCGAAGAGGGGGGCTCCTACAATGAGCAGTTCTTC. Its translation is CASSGIEEGGSYNEQFF. The J gene is TRBJ2-1, the V gene TRBV27, with D perhaps assigned TRBD1 or TRBD2 (6 bases each). Germline CDR1 and CDR2: MNHEY and SMNVEV (reference sequence). The CDR3 is 17 amino acids. V was shortened by 6 bases and J by 0 bases, with 18 bases between the two germline ends.

This clonotype was seen only once. This chain links TRBV27 with TRBJ1-1; TRBD1 matches at 7 bases. J gave up 4 bases and V 10 bases, and 6 bases lay outside the gene matches. Germline V gene data show CDR1 as MNHEY and CDR2 as SMNVEV (reference sequence). There are 12 residues in the CDR3. CDR3 bases: TGTGCCATTAGGGGGCCGGGCACTGAAGCTTTCTTT. It yields the protein CAIRGPGTEAFF.

V is TRBV6-2 or TRBV6-3 and J is TRBJ1-5; D remains unclear. There are 12 residues in the CDR3. Trimming shortened V by 4 bases and J by 6 bases, and 7 bases separated the two germline ends. Germline lookup yields CDR1 MNHEY and CDR2 SVGEGT. The CDR3 coding sequence is TGTGCCAGCAGTTGGTCGGGTCAGCCCCAGCATTTT. This sequence encodes CASSWSGQPQHF.